The 32 T cell receptor beta chains reported below all come from one sample, sequenced in a study of cytotoxic CD8 clonotypes in ibrutinib-treated CLL. Measured with immunoSEQ multiplex PCR; TCRdb has only the in-frame clones, and not every one. The sample lists tens of thousands of clones, over 60% seen once, with approximately 15% in the top ten. This specimen consisted of PBMCs, obtained after 12 months of ibrutinib treatment. The receptors were gathered from a human donor with chronic lymphocytic leukemia.

The V gene is TRBV7-8, the J gene TRBJ1-2; 8 bases agree with TRBD1. The V and J ends lost 6 bases and 4 bases, in that order; junction bases with no gene match: 10. The germline V gene encodes CDR1 SGHVS and CDR2 FQNEAQ. The CDR3 has 15 residues. The CDR3 is CASSRNGQGGYGYTF. The DNA of the CDR3 is TGTGCCAGCAGTCGAAACGGACAGGGCGGCTATGGCTACACCTTC.

The CDR3 loop reads CASTQGAWQPQHF. CDR3 coding DNA: TGTGCCAGTACCCAGGGGGCATGGCAGCCCCAGCATTTT. The V call is TRBV2, the J call TRBJ1-5; 8 bases line up with TRBD1. CDR3 length: 13 amino acids. Trimming took 9 bases from V and 7 from J; bases not matched to a gene: 8. Germline V gene lookup returns CDR1 SNHLY and CDR2 FYNNEI.

The gene calls are TRBV2 and TRBJ2-5; a weak D match, TRBD2 (6 bases). CDR1 is SNHLY and CDR2 is FYNNEI in the germline V gene. Between the trimmed V and J ends, which lost 4 bases and 5 bases, there was a span of 20 bases. The CDR3 is 16 amino acids. CDR3 DNA: TGTGCCAGCAGTGTGAGCGGGCGCATCTACACCGAGACCCAGTACTTC. It specifies CASSVSGRIYTETQYF.

This rearrangement joins TRBV2 to TRBJ2-7; 8 nucleotides match TRBD1. The length of the CDR3 is 12 residues. Germline values: CDR1 SNHLY, CDR2 FYNNEI. V was clipped by 7 bases and J by 5 bases; unmatched bases: 4. CDR3 bases: TGTGCCAGCAACAGGGGGAACCACGAGCAGTACTTC. Translating it yields CASNRGNHEQYF.

This clone came up a few times. This chain connects TRBV14 to TRBJ1-2; D is unresolved. Germline V gene sequence: CDR1 SGHDN, CDR2 FVKESK. CDR3 length equals 14 residues. V dropped 2 bases and J dropped 4 bases, with 11 bases sitting between them. The CDR3 bases are TGTGCCAGCAGCCAAACTCTAGGGCCCTATGGCTACACCTTC. This gives the protein CASSQTLGPYGYTF.

This clone was detected a few times. This rearrangement joins TRBV6-5 to TRBJ2-7; 7 nucleotides line up with TRBD1. This CDR3 has 15 amino acids. Trimming at V came to 6 bases and at J to 0 bases, leaving 8 bases not matched to a gene. CDR1 MNHEY and CDR2 SVGAGI come from the germline V gene. CDR3 coding DNA: TGTGCCAGCAGCCTGGGACAGTCGAGCTCCTACGAGCAGTACTTC. Amino acids: CASSLGQSSSYEQYF.

V and J are TRBV7-7 and TRBJ2-2; 9 bases are a match to TRBD2. The J segment lost 5 bases and the V segment lost 1 base, leaving 11 bases of the junction unmatched. From germline, CDR1 is SSHAT and CDR2 FNYEAQ (reference sequence). The CDR3 has 18 amino acids. In DNA form, the CDR3 reads TGTGCCAGCAGCTTAGACCCGACTAGCGGTCGGCGGACCGGGGAGCTGTTTTTT. Translating gives CASSLDPTSGRRTGELFF.

The chain employs TRBV19 and TRBJ2-1; D perhaps matches TRBD1 (6 bases). From germline, CDR1 is LNHDA and CDR2 SQIVND (reference sequence). V gave up 1 base and J gave up 1 base, with 14 bases separating them. This CDR3 comprises 17 residues. CDR3 residues: CASSIAQGRGSYNEQFF. CDR3 DNA sequence: TGTGCCAGTAGTATAGCACAAGGCAGGGGATCCTACAATGAGCAGTTCTTC.

In its sample, this clone was seen once. The gene calls are TRBV30 and TRBJ2-4; TRBD2 might be the D (5 bases). Germline V gives CDR1 GTSNPN, CDR2 SVGIG (reference sequence). This CDR3 region has 15 residues. The ends were cut back, 7 bases at V and 1 base at J, with 17 bases in the middle. The CDR3 DNA sequence: TGTGCCTCCCGGGAAGGAGCTCTGGCCAAAAACATTCAGTACTTC. It is translated as CASREGALAKNIQYF.

This clone was found once. This rearrangement joins TRBV28 to TRBJ2-7; 8 bases line up with TRBD2. CDR1 is MDHEN, CDR2 SYDVKM, per germline. The CDR3 extends over 16 amino acids. Germline trimming cut 5 bases from V and 2 bases from J; bases unmatched to any gene: 11. The CDR3 sequence: CASSQTTAGLAYEQYF. In nucleotides, the CDR3 is TGTGCCAGCAGTCAGACGACCGCGGGACTAGCCTACGAGCAGTACTTC.

The sample holds a few counts of this clone. The rearrangement links TRBV7-9 to TRBJ1-3, with a tentative D call TRBD1 (5 bases). The CDR3 loop spans 14 amino acids. Germline V gene data show CDR1 as SEHNR and CDR2 as FQNEAQ (reference sequence). V lost 2 bases to trimming and J lost 8 bases, with 13 bases between them. This CDR3 is CASSLLGRGDTIYF. The CDR3 nucleotides are TGTGCCAGCAGCTTATTGGGGCGAGGGGACACCATATATTTT.

The V gene is TRBV9, the J gene TRBJ1-1, with unresolved D. The CDR3 is made up of 13 amino acids. Germline CDR1 SGDLS, CDR2 YYNGEE. Trimming left V 0 bases short and J 2 bases short, with 5 bases between. In DNA, the CDR3 is TGTGCCAGCAGCGTAGGCGATAACACTGAAGCTTTCTTT. Translation: CASSVGDNTEAFF.

This CDR3 reads CASRHRDGYGYTF. The CDR3 DNA reads TGTGCCAGCAGGCACCGGGACGGCTATGGCTACACCTTC. J is TRBJ1-2 and V is TRBV9; D perhaps matches TRBD1 (5 bases). The germline V gene encodes CDR1 SGDLS and CDR2 YYNGEE. The ends were cut back, 5 bases at V and 4 bases at J, with 12 bases in the middle. The CDR3 is 13 amino acids.

The chain carries TRBV5-1 and TRBJ1-1; no reliable D call. This CDR3 spans 14 amino acids. Germline values: CDR1 SGHRS, CDR2 YFSETQ. Deletions cut 4 bases from V and 6 bases from J, with 16 bases between. CDR3 in DNA: TGCGCCAGCAGCCGACCGGACCCCCGGGCTGAAGCTTTCTTT. This encodes CASSRPDPRAEAFF.

This chain connects TRBV7-9 to TRBJ1-3; D not resolved. V lost 0 bases to trimming and J lost 0 bases, with 6 bases between them. The CDR3 extends over 15 amino acids. The V gene's germline CDR1 is SEHNR and CDR2 FQNEAQ (reference sequence). CDR3 loop: CASSLAGLSGNTIYF. The CDR3 region has the DNA TGTGCCAGCAGCTTAGCAGGCCTCTCTGGAAACACCATATATTTT.

The CDR3: CASSHYTGQAYEQYF. CDR3 in DNA: TGTGCCAGCAGCCATTATACTGGACAAGCCTACGAGCAGTACTTC. The J gene is TRBJ2-7, the V gene TRBV11-3, with a weak D call TRBD1 (5 bases). Germline V CDR1 and CDR2: SGHNT, YENEEA. The CDR3 totals 15 residues. The V gene lost 5 bases and the J gene lost 2 bases, with 16 bases spanning the gap.

The genes are TRBV4-3 and TRBJ2-2; D is possibly TRBD1 (6 bases). The CDR3 runs 16 residues. The V gene lost 0 bases and the J gene lost 4 bases, with 12 bases spanning the gap. From germline, CDR1 is LGHNA and CDR2 YSLEER. The CDR3 is CASSQEGGSITGELFF. DNA for the CDR3: TGCGCCAGCAGCCAAGAAGGGGGATCGATCACCGGGGAGCTGTTTTTT.

The V and J genes are TRBV7-6 and TRBJ2-7; 8 bases line up with TRBD1. V lost 5 bases, J lost 7 bases, and 13 bases stayed unmatched. Germline CDR1 is SGHVS and CDR2 is FNYEAQ. The CDR3 extends over 15 amino acids. The CDR3 nucleotides read TGTGCCAGCAGCGGTGGACAGGGCATTTTGGGGGAGCAGTACTTC. This translates into CASSGGQGILGEQYF.

V is TRBV4-3 and J is TRBJ1-3; D is unclear. This CDR3 is 15 amino acids long. V dropped 0 bases and J dropped 4 bases, with 10 bases sitting between them. Germline lookup yields CDR1 LGHNA and CDR2 YSLEER. The CDR3, as DNA: TGCGCCAGCAGCCAAGATGCCCGGTACGGAAACACCATATATTTT. Its protein product is CASSQDARYGNTIYF.

The chain is built from TRBV7-8 and TRBJ1-3; D gene uncertain. Trimming took off 5 bases at V and 0 bases at J, with 20 bases between the two ends. The V gene's germline CDR1 is SGHVS and CDR2 FQNEAQ. This CDR3 has 18 amino acids. The DNA of the CDR3 is TGTGCCAGCAGCCCGAAAGGGCGCACCCTCTTCTCTGGAAACACCATATATTTT. Protein sequence: CASSPKGRTLFSGNTIYF.

The chain carries TRBV4-1 and TRBJ2-1; tentative D call: TRBD2 (6 bases). Trimming shortened V by 1 base and J by 3 bases, and 10 bases separated the two germline ends. The CDR3 runs to 15 residues. Germline V gene lookup returns CDR1 MGHRA and CDR2 YSYEKL. CDR3 in amino acids: CASSQGDSGYNEQFF. Written as DNA, the CDR3 is TGCGCCAGCAGCCAAGGGGATAGCGGCTACAATGAGCAGTTCTTC.

This clone has only one observation. The chain carries TRBV19 and TRBJ2-2, with a possible D match to TRBD1 (7 bases). V was pared by 4 bases and J by 5 bases, with 23 bases between. The CDR3 contains 18 residues. Germline CDR1 reads LNHDA; CDR2 reads SQIVND (reference sequence). For the CDR3, the DNA is TGTGCCAGTAGTAGCGGGTATGGAGGGGGCGCAGGTACCGGGGAGCTGTTTTTT. Translation gives CASSSGYGGGAGTGELFF.

The chain is built from TRBV6-5 and TRBJ2-7, with D perhaps being TRBD1 or TRBD2 (5 bases each). This CDR3 contains 14 residues. Germline-derived CDR1 and CDR2 are MNHEY and SVGAGI. The ends were cut back, 6 bases at V and 0 bases at J, with 12 bases in the middle. For the CDR3, the DNA is TGTGCCAGCAGGGGGACGGAGCTCTCCTACGAGCAGTACTTC. Protein sequence: CASRGTELSYEQYF.

CDR3 nucleotide sequence: TGTGCCAGCAGACAGGCCTTGGCCGATGGCTACACCTTC. It translates to CASRQALADGYTF. The chain links TRBV6-5 to TRBJ1-2; a weak D match, TRBD1 (5 bases). Germline lookup yields CDR1 MNHEY and CDR2 SVGAGI. The length of the CDR3 is 13 residues. Trimming left V 6 bases short and J 6 bases short, with 14 bases between.

V usage is TRBV7-9 and J usage is TRBJ1-1; D is undetermined. CDR3 length: 14 amino acids. Germline-derived CDR1 and CDR2 are SEHNR and FQNEAQ (reference sequence). Trimming cost V 7 bases and J 6 bases, with 18 bases left between them. CDR3: CASIPEWGVSEAFF. The CDR3 coding sequence is TGTGCCAGCATCCCCGAGTGGGGTGTTTCTGAAGCTTTCTTT.

The chain is built from TRBV7-9 and TRBJ1-4; D perhaps matches TRBD1 (5 bases). The CDR3 has 15 residues. V gave up 0 bases and J gave up 5 bases, with 10 bases separating them. Per the germline V gene, CDR1 is SEHNR and CDR2 is FQNEAQ (reference sequence). CDR3: CASSLALQENEKLFF. The CDR3 DNA follows: TGTGCCAGCAGCTTAGCCCTACAGGAAAATGAAAAACTGTTTTTT.

V gene TRBV11-2 combines with J gene TRBJ2-2, with TRBD1 matching 8 bases. CDR1 is SGHAT and CDR2 is FQNNGV in the germline V gene. J was trimmed by 7 bases and V by 2 bases; bases with no gene match: 6. The CDR3 covers 15 residues. CDR3 protein: CASSLRQGIHGELFF. The CDR3 bases are TGTGCCAGCAGCTTACGACAGGGGATTCACGGGGAGCTGTTTTTT.

This rearrangement joins TRBV6-6 to TRBJ1-5, with 8 positions matching TRBD1. The germline V gene encodes CDR1 MNHNY and CDR2 SVGAGI (reference sequence). The length of the CDR3 is 14 residues. V lost 7 bases and J lost 4; bases outside the gene matches: 6. Here the CDR3 reads CASKGRGRNQPQHF. In DNA, the CDR3 is TGTGCCAGCAAGGGCAGGGGGCGAAATCAGCCCCAGCATTTT.

J is TRBJ2-2 and V is TRBV4-1; the D gene is possibly TRBD2 (6 bases). This CDR3 is built from 17 residues. Germline assignment: CDR1 MGHRA and CDR2 YSYEKL. Trimming cost V 3 bases and J 2 bases, with 16 bases left between them. Here the CDR3 reads CASSQTKGRPNTGELFF. The CDR3 DNA reads as TGCGCCAGCAGCCAGACTAAAGGGAGGCCCAACACCGGGGAGCTGTTTTTT.

The chain combines TRBV7-6 with TRBJ2-1; TRBD2 agrees at 13 bases. The V segment lost 3 bases and the J segment 7 bases; nucleotides outside the gene matches: 6. Germline CDR1 reads SGHVS; CDR2 reads FNYEAQ. The CDR3 loop spans 16 amino acids. CDR3 bases: TGTGCCAGCAGCTTGGGACTAGCGGGGTTAGTGAATGAGCAGTTCTTC. Translating gives CASSLGLAGLVNEQFF.

The genes are TRBV10-3 and TRBJ2-5; D may be TRBD2 (6 bases). Germline V lookup: CDR1 ENHRY, CDR2 SYGVKD. V lost 10 bases and J 2 bases, leaving 8 bases between the germline ends. This CDR3 contains 11 residues. CDR3 amino acids: CATGLQETQYF. The CDR3 DNA sequence: TGTGCCACGGGACTTCAAGAGACCCAGTACTTC.

This chain connects TRBV19 to TRBJ1-5; D gene ambiguous. The CDR3 extends over 13 amino acids. Germline values: CDR1 LNHDA, CDR2 SQIVND (reference sequence). The V end was cut by 6 bases, the J end by 3 bases, with 9 bases between. The CDR3 DNA sequence: TGTGCCAGTAGGGGCTGGGTCAATCAGCCCCAGCATTTT. Translating gives CASRGWVNQPQHF.